A selection of T cell receptor beta chains follows, all from one sample in a study of cytomegalovirus exposure and HLA in healthy donors. The method was immunoSEQ multiplex PCR; TCRdb's version includes in-frame clones alone and lacks a portion of them. The sample carries roughly 110,000 clones, around 76% recorded once. The specimen sequenced was PBMCs. These receptors all stem from a man aged 25 to 40 in good health and CMV-seropositive. Both conserved end residues are trimmed from each CDR3.

V,CDR3
TRBV10-3,AIRRRGTEETQY
TRBV2,ASSLHNSPLH
TRBV6-5,ASSYSSGGVGTQY
TRBV6-5,ASSYITGDTEAF
TRBV2,ASSISGGIGNQPQH
TRBV9,ASSLAGGWTGELF
TRBV7-9,ASSPSPGGASEQY
TRBV12-5,ASGGQRGLSSYNEQF
TRBV5-1,ASSFHGQGAFYT
TRBV13,ASSLKGGPGETQY
TRBV7-9,ASSLPDITGTDRVVEQY
TRBV4-1,ASSRTPPRTAKETQY
TRBV6-5,ASSFRSRGNTEAF
TRBV2,ASKTGTSSAYEQY
TRBV6-1,ASSEGGRAYEQY
TRBV29-1,SVLTEFLTDTQY
TRBV6-1,ASRPDRASGNTIY
TRBV5-4,ASASSPTLAGTNTGELF
TRBV7-2,ASSFGTQTSYNEQF